One sample yielded the 3 T cell receptor beta chains listed below, sequenced in a study. TCRdb recomputed calls from the 5' RACE reads with MiXCR, one row per CDR3 protein. The sample includes tens of thousands of distinct CDR3 sequences, approximately 22% of them seen just once. Tregs were sorted as CD4+CD25+CD127-/low cells. The specimen sequenced was Tregs sorted from blood. All receptors come from a female donor with breast cancer.

The J gene is TRBJ2-7, the V gene TRBV20-1, with D uncertain. The V gene lost 6 bases and the J gene lost 9 bases, with 24 bases spanning the gap. The CDR3 totals 14 residues. Germline values: CDR1 DFQATT, CDR2 SNEGSKA (reference sequence). The CDR3 coding sequence is TGCAGTGCCACGGAGCAAGGGAACAGATTCGGGCAGTACTTC. It translates to CSATEQGNRFGQYF.

This clonotype appeared many times. V is TRBV25-1 and J is TRBJ2-3; 7 bases align to TRBD2. This CDR3 spans 17 amino acids. Trimming removed 5 bases from V and 2 bases from J; junction bases left unmatched: 13. The V gene's germline CDR1 is MGHDK and CDR2 SYGVNS. The CDR3 nucleotides are TGTGCCAGCAGTAACCCCATGGGGAGGGATATCACAGATACGCAGTATTTT. Protein sequence: CASSNPMGRDITDTQYF.

The chain uses TRBV3-1 and TRBJ1-5; no definite D call. Trimming took off 4 bases at V and 3 bases at J, with 16 bases between the two ends. The germline gives CDR1 LGHDT, CDR2 YNNKEL (reference sequence). There are 16 residues in the CDR3. The CDR3 DNA reads TGTGCCAGCAGCCCCCGTGGGGAGGGTCACAATCAGCCCCAGCATTTT. Translation gives CASSPRGEGHNQPQHF.